Listed here are 18 T cell receptor beta chains from one sample, sequenced in a study of T cell responses to AZD1222 COVID-19 vaccine. The repertoire was sequenced with immunoSEQ multiplex PCR; TCRdb's copy has only in-frame clones and lacks some. The sample holds 100,000 to 150,000 clones, 88% seen once. The sequences come from peripheral blood, collected on day 0 of AZD1222 vaccination. These receptor sequences come from an adult in good health.

This chain connects TRBV2 to TRBJ2-3, with D possibly matching TRBD2 (7 bases). The germline V and J ends were trimmed by 4 bases and 0 bases, with 14 bases remaining between them. Germline V gives CDR1 SNHLY, CDR2 FYNNEI. This CDR3 has 16 amino acids. CDR3 bases: TGTGCCAGCAGTGCTCAAGGGGGGGCTAGCACAGATACGCAGTATTTT. This translates into CASSAQGGASTDTQYF.

Note on this clone: The junction departs from germline at one end; a sequencing error may be responsible. The V and J genes are TRBV28 and TRBJ1-5; D is unresolved. The CDR3 spans 16 residues. The germline gives CDR1 MDHEN, CDR2 SYDVKM. The CDR3 bases are TGTGCCAGCAGTTTTTACCCCCTCAGGCCCCTGGCACCCCCGAATTTT. Protein product: CASSFYPLRPLAPPNF.

The CDR3 loop is CASSLGGGNTEAFF. CDR3 DNA: TGTGCCAGCTCACTAGGGGGAGGGAACACTGAAGCTTTCTTT. The chain carries TRBV18 and TRBJ1-1, with D maybe TRBD1 (6 bases). Germline V gene lookup returns CDR1 KGHSH and CDR2 LQKENI. The CDR3 covers 14 residues. Trimming removed 4 bases from V and 1 base from J, with 10 bases in between.

This clone came up once. This chain uses TRBV11-3 with TRBJ2-3; 7 bases match TRBD1. The CDR3 is 15 residues long. Germline V gene data show CDR1 as SGHNT and CDR2 as YENEEA. V lost 5 bases and J lost 1; bases outside the gene matches: 6. The CDR3 sequence is CASSTGVEGTDTQYF. The CDR3 nucleotides are TGTGCCAGCAGCACAGGGGTTGAGGGCACAGATACGCAGTATTTT.

This rearrangement joins TRBV5-1 to TRBJ1-5; D ambiguous. The germline V gene encodes CDR1 SGHRS and CDR2 YFSETQ. The CDR3 spans 14 residues. Trimming shortened V by 0 bases and J by 6 bases, and 10 bases separated the two germline ends. The chain's CDR3 is CASSLEAGFQPQHF. The CDR3 coding sequence is TGCGCCAGCAGCTTGGAGGCTGGGTTTCAGCCCCAGCATTTT.

CDR3 in DNA: TGTGCCAGCAGTGTGGGGGCCTACAATGAGCAGTTCTTC. It is translated as CASSVGAYNEQFF. This rearrangement joins TRBV2 to TRBJ2-1, with D perhaps TRBD1 or TRBD2 (5 bases each). The CDR3 spans 13 residues. Deletions cut 4 bases from V and 2 bases from J, with 6 bases between. From germline, CDR1 is SNHLY and CDR2 FYNNEI.

The rearrangement uses TRBV4-3 and TRBJ1-6; unclear D gene. The CDR3 is made up of 13 amino acids. V lost 0 bases and J lost 8, with 5 bases in between. Germline V gene data show CDR1 as LGHNA and CDR2 as YSLEER. The CDR3 region is CASSQEHYSPLHF. CDR3 nucleotide sequence: TGCGCCAGCAGCCAAGAGCACTATTCACCCCTCCACTTT.

DNA for the CDR3: TGTGCCAGTAATTTTGGGACAGGAGAGACCCAGTACTTC. Translating it yields CASNFGTGETQYF. The chain uses TRBV19 and TRBJ2-5; the match to TRBD1 covers 8 bases. The junction had 5 bases not matched to a gene; V was cut back by 7 bases and J by 4 bases. This CDR3 is built from 13 residues. Germline CDR1 is LNHDA and CDR2 is SQIVND (reference sequence). Variable domain in full (rest from reference TRBV19 and TRBJ2-5): DGGITQSPKYLFRKEGQNVTLSCEQNLNHDAMYWYRQDPGQGLRLIYYSQIVNDFQKGDIAEGYSVSREKKESFPLTVTSAQKNPTAFYLCASNFGTGETQYFGPGTRLLVL.

The gene calls are TRBV19 and TRBJ1-6; TRBD1 is a possible D gene (5 bases). V lost 6 bases to trimming and J lost 7 bases, with 19 bases between them. CDR1 is LNHDA and CDR2 is SQIVND in the germline V gene (reference sequence). This CDR3 region has 16 residues. The DNA for the CDR3 is TGTGCCAGTAGGGTACAGGCTGGGGCATTAAATTCACCCCTCCACTTT. This gives the protein CASRVQAGALNSPLHF.

The rearrangement uses TRBV19 and TRBJ2-5; tentative D call: TRBD2 (6 bases). The germline V and J ends were trimmed by 3 bases and 3 bases, with 11 bases remaining between them. Germline V CDR1 and CDR2: LNHDA, SQIVND (reference sequence). The CDR3 has 14 residues. The chain's CDR3 is CASSIGGRKETQYF. The DNA for the CDR3 is TGTGCCAGTAGTATTGGGGGGAGAAAAGAGACCCAGTACTTC.

This rearrangement joins TRBV18 to TRBJ2-7; D is possibly TRBD2 (6 bases). The V and J ends lost 6 bases and 5 bases respectively, with 17 bases between them. This CDR3 has 14 amino acids. Germline-derived CDR1 and CDR2 are KGHSH and LQKENI. CDR3 DNA: TGTGCCAGCTCCGCGCGGGCGGAGGGCCACGAGCAGTACTTC. This gives the protein CASSARAEGHEQYF.

The V and J genes are TRBV29-1 and TRBJ1-4; weak D call: TRBD1 (5 bases). Germline V lookup: CDR1 SQVTM, CDR2 ANQGSEA. This CDR3 has 12 residues. Between the trimmed V and J ends, which lost 5 bases and 10 bases, there was a span of 14 bases. CDR3 coding DNA: TGCAGCGTTCGGGGGGGGAGTGGAAAACTGTTTTTT. Residues: CSVRGGSGKLFF.

The V gene is TRBV10-3, the J gene TRBJ1-1; 7 positions agree with TRBD1. The CDR3 runs to 15 residues. Germline CDR1 reads ENHRY; CDR2 reads SYGVKD. With 6 bases clipped from V and 0 bases from J, the junction kept 7 bases outside the gene matches. CDR3 bases: TGTGCCATCAGGGAAAGACAGGGCATGAACACTGAAGCTTTCTTT. Translating it yields CAIRERQGMNTEAFF.

This clone was found a few times. V gene TRBV6-1 combines with J gene TRBJ1-5, with D hard to call. The germline gives CDR1 MNHNS, CDR2 SASEGT. The CDR3 is 14 amino acids. V dropped 2 bases and J dropped 1 base, with 6 bases sitting between them. The CDR3 loop reads CASSELGSNQPQHF. The CDR3 DNA sequence: TGTGCCAGCAGTGAATTGGGGAGCAATCAGCCCCAGCATTTT.

The chain joins TRBV14 to TRBJ1-2, with D hard to call. The length of the CDR3 is 14 residues. V lost 4 bases and J lost 4, with 13 bases in between. Germline V lookup: CDR1 SGHDN, CDR2 FVKESK. The DNA for the CDR3 is TGTGCCAGCAGCCTCCTGGACCAAGGCTATGGCTACACCTTC. Its protein is CASSLLDQGYGYTF. The complete variable domain, with remaining parts taken from reference TRBV14 and TRBJ1-2, reads EAGVTQFPSHSVIEKGQTVTLRCDPISGHDNLYWYRRVMGKEIKFLLHFVKESKQDESGMPNNRFLAERTGGTYSTLKVQPAELEDSGVYFCASSLLDQGYGYTFGSGTRLTVV.

Of note for this clone: At one of its ends the junction is not consistent with the germline gene, which may arise from a read error. This chain joins TRBV23-1 and TRBJ2-3; D possibly corresponds to TRBD1 (5 bases). TRBV23-1 is recorded as an ORF, its role being uncertain. This CDR3 is built from 14 residues. Here the CDR3 DNA reads TGCGCCAGCAGTCAATCGTTCCTCACAGGTACGCAGTATTTT. Amino acids: CASSQSFLTGTQYF.

The rearrangement joins TRBV11-3 to TRBJ2-7; D gene ambiguous. The CDR3 length is 13 residues. Per the germline V gene, CDR1 is SGHNT and CDR2 is YENEEA. V was cut by 1 base and J by 2 bases, with 6 bases left in between. The CDR3 DNA follows: TGTGCCAGCAGCTTAGTAGGCCCCTACGAGCAGTACTTC. Amino acids: CASSLVGPYEQYF. The variable domain in full, with the rest retrieved from reference TRBV11-3 and TRBJ2-7, is EAGVVQSPRYKIIEKKQPVAFWCNPISGHNTLYWYLQNLGQGPELLIRYENEEAVDDSQLPKDRFSAERLKGVDSTLKIQPAELGDSAVYLCASSLVGPYEQYFGPGTRLTVT.

V usage is TRBV13 and J usage is TRBJ1-1, with TRBD1 identical over 11 bases. CDR1 and CDR2 from the germline V gene are PRHDT and FYEKMQ (reference sequence). CDR3 length: 17 residues. Unmatched junction bases numbered 13, after V lost 5 bases and J lost 5 bases. In DNA, the CDR3 is TGTGCCAGCAGCCACTCGGACAGGGGGCTAAGGTTGACTGAAGCTTTCTTT. Amino acids: CASSHSDRGLRLTEAFF.